Presented here are 24 T cell receptor beta chains from one specimen sequenced in a study of blood T cell repertoires in COVID-19. Repertoires were generated with immunoSEQ multiplex PCR, while TCRdb's copy carries only in-frame clones and drops some. The sample shows about 160,000 clones, roughly 90% of them seen only once. The sample comprised PBMCs or T cells enriched from blood (not recorded which). The receptors shown here come from a woman in her forties or fifties who had recovered from COVID-19.

The J gene is TRBJ2-7, the V gene TRBV4-2, with 8 bases aligning to TRBD2. Looked up from germline, CDR1 is LGHNA and CDR2 is YNFKEQ. V dropped 1 base and J dropped 5; count of bases not matched to a gene: 4. The CDR3 runs 14 residues. The CDR3 sequence is CASSQGGGYHEQYF. The CDR3 bases are TGTGCCAGCAGCCAAGGCGGGGGGTACCACGAGCAGTACTTC.

This chain links TRBV29-1 with TRBJ2-6; possible D gene TRBD2, 6 bases. Germline CDR1 SQVTM, CDR2 ANQGSEA. The CDR3 contains 13 residues. The V end was cut by 4 bases, the J end by 2 bases, with 6 bases between. The CDR3 is CSVGGAGANVLTF. The CDR3 DNA sequence: TGCAGCGTTGGGGGGGCTGGGGCCAACGTCCTGACTTTC.

The chain carries TRBV19 and TRBJ2-1; a possible D gene is TRBD2 (6 bases). The CDR3 runs 16 residues. Between the trimmed V and J ends, which lost 6 bases and 3 bases, there was a span of 18 bases. The germline V gene has CDR1 LNHDA and CDR2 SQIVND (reference sequence). The CDR3 reads CASSAASDVRYNEQFF. DNA for the CDR3: TGTGCCAGTAGCGCGGCTAGCGACGTCCGCTACAATGAGCAGTTCTTC.

The CDR3 spells CASSMQGVPNSPLHF. The CDR3 nucleotides are TGTGCCAGTAGTATGCAGGGGGTTCCTAATTCACCCCTCCACTTT. The rearrangement links TRBV19 to TRBJ1-6; 7 bases fit TRBD1. Unmatched junction bases numbered 5, after V lost 3 bases and J lost 6 bases. The CDR3 has 15 amino acids. The germline V gene encodes CDR1 LNHDA and CDR2 SQIVND (reference sequence).

The chain carries TRBV19 and TRBJ1-2, with TRBD1 matching 8 bases. With 3 bases clipped from V and 3 bases from J, the junction kept 6 bases outside the gene matches. Germline-derived CDR1 and CDR2 are LNHDA and SQIVND (reference sequence). The CDR3 totals 15 residues. Here the CDR3 DNA reads TGTGCCAGTAGTATGCCGGACAGGGCCTACTATGGCTACACCTTC. Translation: CASSMPDRAYYGYTF.

V usage is TRBV5-1 and J usage is TRBJ2-5; TRBD2 matches 11 bases. The CDR3 has 16 amino acids. V dropped 2 bases and J dropped 3; count of bases not matched to a gene: 6. The germline V gene encodes CDR1 SGHRS and CDR2 YFSETQ. The CDR3 is CASSFEASGGKETQYF. CDR3 in DNA: TGCGCCAGCAGCTTTGAAGCTAGCGGGGGGAAAGAGACCCAGTACTTC.

The rearrangement joins TRBV5-5 to TRBJ2-7, with D perhaps TRBD1 (6 bases). Germline V gene sequence: CDR1 SGHKS, CDR2 YYEKEE (reference sequence). Trimming took 5 bases from V and 3 from J, leaving 18 bases between them. The CDR3 runs 15 residues. The CDR3 loop reads CASRASTGGFYEQYF. In nucleotides, the CDR3 is TGTGCCAGCAGAGCCTCGACAGGCGGCTTCTACGAGCAGTACTTC.

This rearrangement joins TRBV19 to TRBJ2-7; 8 bases line up with TRBD2. The CDR3 totals 15 residues. V lost 4 bases to trimming and J lost 0 bases; unmatched junction nucleotides: 5. Per the germline V gene, CDR1 is LNHDA and CDR2 is SQIVND (reference sequence). This CDR3 is CASSSGGHSSYEQYF. In DNA, the CDR3 is TGTGCCAGTAGTAGCGGGGGGCACAGCTCCTACGAGCAGTACTTC.

This chain links TRBV7-9 with TRBJ2-2; tentative D call: TRBD1 (6 bases). In germline, CDR1 is SEHNR, CDR2 FQNEAQ (reference sequence). The V gene lost 4 bases and the J gene lost 0 bases, with 12 bases spanning the gap. The CDR3 is 16 residues long. CDR3 protein: CASSSLQGTNTGELFF. The DNA of the CDR3 is TGTGCCAGCAGCTCCTTACAGGGCACGAACACCGGGGAGCTGTTTTTT.

The V call is TRBV4-3, the J call TRBJ2-2; 9 bases align to TRBD1. Germline trimming cut 1 base from V and 2 bases from J; bases unmatched to any gene: 5. This CDR3 comprises 17 residues. From germline, CDR1 is LGHNA and CDR2 YSLEER. CDR3 amino acids: CASSQGGQGPNTGELFF. As DNA, the CDR3 is TGCGCCAGCAGCCAAGGGGGACAGGGACCAAACACCGGGGAGCTGTTTTTT.

V gene TRBV3-1 (or the pseudogene TRBV3-2) combines with J gene TRBJ2-6, with D perhaps matching TRBD2 (6 bases). The CDR3 covers 17 residues. Trimming left V 4 bases short and J 2 bases short, with 15 bases between. The V gene's germline CDR1 is LGHDT and CDR2 YNNKEL (reference sequence). The chain's CDR3 is CASSPLGGRAGANVLTF. CDR3 coding DNA: TGTGCCAGCAGCCCTTTGGGGGGTCGAGCTGGGGCCAACGTCCTGACTTTC.

This chain uses TRBV7-2 with TRBJ1-5; D not certain. The CDR3 has 14 amino acids. Germline V gene sequence: CDR1 SGHTA, CDR2 FQGNSA. V was shortened by 2 bases and J by 0 bases, with 5 bases between the two germline ends. CDR3 DNA: TGTGCCAGCAGCTTACGGTATAGCAATCAGCCCCAGCATTTT. Amino acids: CASSLRYSNQPQHF.

J is TRBJ2-7 and V is TRBV18; 7 nucleotides match TRBD1. The CDR3 loop spans 15 amino acids. The germline V gene has CDR1 KGHSH and CDR2 LQKENI. Trimming took 1 base from V and 0 from J; bases not matched to a gene: 3. The CDR3, as DNA: TGTGCCAGCTCACCACAGGGGGCTAGCTCCTACGAGCAGTACTTC. It codes for CASSPQGASSYEQYF.

This chain connects TRBV6-6 to TRBJ1-2, with TRBD1 as a possible D gene (6 bases). Trimming removed 6 bases from V and 11 bases from J, with 16 bases in between. Germline V gene lookup returns CDR1 MNHNY and CDR2 SVGAGI (reference sequence). This CDR3 is 12 amino acids long. CDR3 bases: TGTGCCAGCAGCTCTTCAGGGGAAGGGTACACCTTC. Protein: CASSSSGEGYTF.

This clone was detected a few times. This chain joins TRBV7-3 and TRBJ2-2; 9 bases match TRBD1. Germline CDR1 SGHTA, CDR2 FQGTGA. CDR3 length: 14 residues. Trimming removed 6 bases from V and 4 bases from J; junction bases left unmatched: 3. The CDR3 here is CASRLDRGTGELFF. The CDR3 bases are TGTGCCAGCAGACTGGACAGGGGCACCGGGGAGCTGTTTTTT.

With respect to this clone: Other DNA variants within this sample encode the same CDR3. The chain couples TRBV19 to TRBJ1-1, with TRBD1 as a possible D gene (5 bases). Trimming stripped 6 bases from V and 0 bases from J, with 8 bases between. CDR3 size: 13 residues. From germline, CDR1 is LNHDA and CDR2 SQIVND (reference sequence). CDR3 amino acids: CASSRQMNTEAFF. The CDR3 DNA reads as TGTGCCAGTAGCAGACAGATGAACACTGAAGCTTTCTTT.

On this clone itself: The junction departs from germline at one end; a sequencing error may be responsible. V gene TRBV24-1 combines with J gene TRBJ1-4; D uncertain. There are 17 residues in the CDR3. Per the germline V gene, CDR1 is KGHDR and CDR2 is SFDVKD. The CDR3 coding sequence is TGTGCCCCCAGCTCCCCTATCCACTGCGCAACTAATGAAAAACTGTTTTTT. Protein: CAPSSPIHCATNEKLFF.

Comment on this clone: At one end the junction does not follow the germline gene, possibly because of a read error. The DNA of the CDR3 is TGTGCCAGCAGTGAACGAAGGGGCACACAGGATATGCAGTATTTT. The encoded protein is CASSERRGTQDMQYF. The chain is built from TRBV6-1 and TRBJ2-3; D is possibly TRBD1 (5 bases). Germline loops: CDR1 MNHNS, CDR2 SASEGT. This CDR3 has 15 residues.

The chain links TRBV7-3 to TRBJ2-2, with 7 nucleotides matching TRBD2. Germline trimming cut 1 base from V and 7 bases from J; bases unmatched to any gene: 6. The CDR3 runs 15 residues. Germline V gives CDR1 SGHTA, CDR2 FQGTGA. The CDR3: CASSLIRGEYGELFF. CDR3 nucleotide sequence: TGTGCCAGCAGCTTAATACGGGGGGAGTACGGGGAGCTGTTTTTT.

This chain connects TRBV3-1 (or the pseudogene TRBV3-2) to TRBJ2-7, with D perhaps matching TRBD2 (6 bases). Germline assignment: CDR1 LGHDT and CDR2 YNNKEL (reference sequence). The CDR3 loop spans 14 amino acids. The V and J ends lost 7 bases and 3 bases respectively, with 16 bases between them. CDR3 nucleotides: TGTGCCAGCAACCCCCCGGGACTCCTCTACGAGCAGTACTTC. Encoded protein: CASNPPGLLYEQYF.

V is TRBV20-1 and J is TRBJ1-6; tentatively, D is TRBD1 (5 bases). Trimming took 3 bases from V and 5 from J, leaving 14 bases between them. The CDR3 extends over 15 amino acids. Germline V gene sequence: CDR1 DFQATT, CDR2 SNEGSKA (reference sequence). The CDR3 DNA reads as TGCAGTGCTAGTTTCAGGACATCCGATAATTCACCCCTCCACTTT. Amino acid sequence: CSASFRTSDNSPLHF.

The V gene is TRBV27, the J gene TRBJ2-3, with TRBD2 matching over 9 bases. V lost 5 bases to trimming and J lost 3 bases; unmatched junction nucleotides: 9. CDR1 is MNHEY and CDR2 is SMNVEV in the germline V gene (reference sequence). CDR3 size: 16 residues. The CDR3 nucleotides are TGTGCCAGCAGTCGCACCGGGACTAGCTGGACAGATACGCAGTATTTT. Translated: CASSRTGTSWTDTQYF.

This rearrangement joins TRBV9 to TRBJ2-2; 8 bases align to TRBD2. With 3 bases clipped from V and 7 bases from J, the junction kept 8 bases outside the gene matches. The length of the CDR3 is 15 residues. Germline V lookup: CDR1 SGDLS, CDR2 YYNGEE. Here the CDR3 DNA reads TGTGCCAGCAGCGCCTCGGGGGGGCTTAGCGGGGAGCTGTTTTTT. This sequence encodes CASSASGGLSGELFF.

The rearrangement uses TRBV3-1 (or the pseudogene TRBV3-2) and TRBJ2-5; tentatively, D is TRBD1 (6 bases). Looked up from germline, CDR1 is LGHDT and CDR2 is YNNKEL (reference sequence). This CDR3 is built from 14 residues. V was pared by 4 bases and J by 3 bases, with 12 bases between. Here the CDR3 reads CASSPRTAKETQYF. Here the CDR3 DNA reads TGTGCCAGCAGCCCTAGGACAGCAAAAGAGACCCAGTACTTC.